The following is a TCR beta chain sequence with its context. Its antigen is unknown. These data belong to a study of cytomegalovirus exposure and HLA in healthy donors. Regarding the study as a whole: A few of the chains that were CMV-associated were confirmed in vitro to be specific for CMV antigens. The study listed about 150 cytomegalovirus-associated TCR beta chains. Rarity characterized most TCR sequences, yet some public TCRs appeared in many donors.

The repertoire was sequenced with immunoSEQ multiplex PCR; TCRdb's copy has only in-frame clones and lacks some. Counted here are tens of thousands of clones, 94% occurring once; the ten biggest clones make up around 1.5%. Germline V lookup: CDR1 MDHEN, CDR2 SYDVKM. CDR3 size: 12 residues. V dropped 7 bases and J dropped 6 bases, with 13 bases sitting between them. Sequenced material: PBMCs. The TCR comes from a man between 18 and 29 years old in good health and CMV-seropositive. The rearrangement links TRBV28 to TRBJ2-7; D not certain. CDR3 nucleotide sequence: TGTGCCAGCACCTCTTCTTCGGGCGAGCAGTACTTC. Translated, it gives CASTSSSGEQYF.